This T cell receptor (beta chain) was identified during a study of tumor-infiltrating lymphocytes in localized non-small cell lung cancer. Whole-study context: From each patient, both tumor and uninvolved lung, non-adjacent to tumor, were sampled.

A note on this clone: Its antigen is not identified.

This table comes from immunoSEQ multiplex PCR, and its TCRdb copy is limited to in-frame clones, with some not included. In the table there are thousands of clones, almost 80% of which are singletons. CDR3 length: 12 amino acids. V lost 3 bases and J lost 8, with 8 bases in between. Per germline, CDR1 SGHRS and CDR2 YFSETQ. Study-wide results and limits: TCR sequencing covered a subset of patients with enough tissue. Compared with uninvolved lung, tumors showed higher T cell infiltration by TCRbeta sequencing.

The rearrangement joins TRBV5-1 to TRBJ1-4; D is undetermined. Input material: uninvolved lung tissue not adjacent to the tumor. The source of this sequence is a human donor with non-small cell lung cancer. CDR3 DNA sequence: TGCGCCAGCAGCTCGGAACGGGAAAAACTGTTTTTT. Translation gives CASSSEREKLFF.